This TCR beta chain was observed in a study of human CD8 memory T cell subsets. A UMI-labeled 5' RACE approach was the method that produced the TCR beta libraries. Reprocessing the 5' RACE reads, TCRdb reports a single entry for every CDR3 protein and omits DNA. This sample's table reports fewer than 20,000 distinct CDR3 sequences. Looked up from germline, CDR1 is KGHDR and CDR2 is SFDVKD. The CDR3 consists of 14 residues. About this clonotype itself: Its antigen remains unknown.

Study-wide results and limits: Chao1 estimates pointed to stem-like memory T cells having more diversity than precursor exhausted T cells did.

The receptor's source is a human donor in good health. The rearrangement links TRBV24-1 to TRBJ1-2; TCRdb's D call, TRBD1, is unchecked because there is no DNA. The sample consisted of CD8+ T cells from PBMCs. This CDR3 reads CATSGPGQGNGYTF.